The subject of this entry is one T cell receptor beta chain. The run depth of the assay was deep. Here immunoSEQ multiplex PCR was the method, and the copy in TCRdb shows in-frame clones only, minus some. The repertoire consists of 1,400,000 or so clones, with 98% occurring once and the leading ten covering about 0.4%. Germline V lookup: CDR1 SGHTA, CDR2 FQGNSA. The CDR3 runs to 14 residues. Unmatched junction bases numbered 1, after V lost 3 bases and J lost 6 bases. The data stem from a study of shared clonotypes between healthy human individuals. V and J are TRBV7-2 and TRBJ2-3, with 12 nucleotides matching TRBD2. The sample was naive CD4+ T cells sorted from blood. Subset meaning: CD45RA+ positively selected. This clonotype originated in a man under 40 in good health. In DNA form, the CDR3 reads TGTGCCAGCAGCTTTACTAGCGGGAGGGATACGCAGTATTTT. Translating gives CASSFTSGRDTQYF.